The 25 T cell receptor beta chains below were found in one sample sequenced in a study of early T cells in non-severe SARS-CoV-2 infection. Each CDR3 protein gets one entry after TCRdb re-called the 5' RACE reads with MiXCR. The profile shows 15,000 to 20,000 distinct CDR3 sequences, over 5.5% of them singletons. The sample here was whole blood, taken at baseline. All receptors derive from an adult who was a healthcare worker with PCR-confirmed SARS-CoV-2 infection or an uninfected control (not recorded which).

This clonotype is labeled as medium-sized. V and J are TRBV29-1 and TRBJ2-2; 9 bases line up with TRBD1. The CDR3 extends over 17 amino acids. V lost 4 bases, J lost 3 bases, and 12 bases stayed unmatched. CDR1 SQVTM and CDR2 ANQGSEA come from the germline V gene. The CDR3 DNA is TGCAGCGTTGGTTGGCATCTACAGGGGGCGGACACCGGGGAGCTGTTTTTT. This translates into CSVGWHLQGADTGELFF.

There are many counts of this clonotype. V is TRBV27 and J is TRBJ2-3; 14 nucleotides align to TRBD2. V dropped 4 bases and J dropped 2; count of bases not matched to a gene: 5. The germline V gene has CDR1 MNHEY and CDR2 SMNVEV (reference sequence). The CDR3 contains 17 residues. The CDR3 loop is CASSYRLAGGTTDTQYF. The CDR3 DNA reads as TGTGCCAGCAGTTACAGACTAGCGGGGGGGACCACAGATACGCAGTATTTT.

This clonotype was counted at least ten times. This rearrangement joins TRBV11-2 to TRBJ2-3, with D possibly being TRBD2 (7 bases). The CDR3 spans 16 residues. Per germline, CDR1 SGHAT and CDR2 FQNNGV. Deletions cut 5 bases from V and 6 bases from J, with 21 bases between. CDR3 region: CASSTPDVAGADTQYF. The CDR3 DNA reads TGTGCCAGCAGCACTCCTGATGTTGCGGGGGCGGATACGCAGTATTTT. The full variable domain, completed using reference TRBV11-2 and TRBJ2-3, is EAGVAQSPRYKIIEKRQSVAFWCNPISGHATLYWYQQILGQGPKLLIQFQNNGVVDDSQLPKDRFSAERLKGVDSTLKIQPAKLEDSAVYLCASSTPDVAGADTQYFGPGTRLTVL.

This clonotype was recorded at least ten times. The chain employs TRBV18 and TRBJ1-2; D is undetermined. The CDR3 is 16 residues long. CDR1 KGHSH and CDR2 LQKENI come from the germline V gene. V shed 0 bases and J shed 2 bases, with 13 bases lying between them. CDR3 region: CASSPPGIGGNYGYTF. As DNA, the CDR3 is TGTGCCAGCTCACCACCAGGGATTGGTGGAAACTATGGCTACACCTTC.

This clonotype rates as medium-sized (0.01 to 0.1%). The V and J genes are TRBV6-5 and TRBJ2-6, with D hard to call. The CDR3 sequence is 14 residues long. Trimming cost V 6 bases and J 0 bases, with 6 bases left between them. Germline V gives CDR1 MNHEY, CDR2 SVGAGI. The CDR3 reads CASRLASGANVLTF. Written as DNA, the CDR3 is TGTGCCAGCAGGTTGGCCTCTGGGGCCAACGTCCTGACTTTC.

This clonotype was detected many times. The genes are TRBV14 and TRBJ2-5; 10 nucleotides line up with TRBD1. The V gene end was trimmed by 4 bases and the J gene end by 5 bases; junction bases not matched to a gene: 7. CDR3 size: 15 residues. Germline CDR1 reads SGHDN; CDR2 reads FVKESK. Here the CDR3 reads CASSPRTGGRETQYF. The CDR3 DNA follows: TGTGCCAGCAGCCCACGGACAGGGGGACGGGAGACCCAGTACTTC.

Here the CDR3 reads CSARVGSGGFYEQYF. The DNA of the CDR3 is TGCAGTGCTAGAGTCGGTAGCGGGGGTTTCTACGAGCAGTACTTC. The chain joins TRBV20-1 to TRBJ2-7; 9 positions match TRBD2. The CDR3 runs to 15 residues. J lost 3 bases, V lost 1 base, and 7 bases had no gene match. Per the germline V gene, CDR1 is DFQATT and CDR2 is SNEGSKA (reference sequence).

This clonotype was counted ten times or more. V and J are TRBV6-1 and TRBJ2-1, with 8 nucleotides matching TRBD1. CDR3 length: 15 residues. J gave up 1 base and V 7 bases, and 6 bases lay outside the gene matches. Looked up from germline, CDR1 is MNHNS and CDR2 is SASEGT. The CDR3 loop is CASIQGASSYNEQFF. CDR3 nucleotides: TGTGCCAGCATCCAGGGGGCCTCTTCCTACAATGAGCAGTTCTTC.

This clonotype was seen at least ten times. This chain joins TRBV5-1 and TRBJ1-2, with D possibly matching TRBD1 (5 bases). This CDR3 has 14 residues. Looked up from germline, CDR1 is SGHRS and CDR2 is YFSETQ. V lost 0 bases and J lost 4, with 10 bases in between. The CDR3 DNA follows: TGCGCCAGCAGCTTGGACGGAGGGGCCTATGGCTACACCTTC. It translates to CASSLDGGAYGYTF.

This clonotype occurred many times. The chain combines TRBV7-6 with TRBJ2-3; 8 bases map to TRBD1. The CDR3 loop spans 15 amino acids. From germline, CDR1 is SGHVS and CDR2 FNYEAQ. V lost 2 bases, J lost 2 bases, and 3 bases stayed unmatched. CDR3 amino acids: CASSLSRGPTDTQYF. For the CDR3, the DNA is TGTGCCAGCAGCTTAAGCAGGGGGCCCACAGATACGCAGTATTTT.

This clonotype is termed medium-sized. The CDR3 here is CASSLRTGESGELFF. In nucleotides, the CDR3 is TGTGCCAGCAGCTTGAGAACAGGGGAGTCCGGGGAGCTGTTTTTT. This chain links TRBV5-4 with TRBJ2-2; TRBD1 agrees at 7 bases. Germline V gene lookup returns CDR1 SGHNT and CDR2 YYREEE (reference sequence). The junction had 6 bases not matched to a gene; V was cut back by 1 base and J by 6 bases. The CDR3 is 15 amino acids.

This clonotype appeared many times. The germline gene is not matched at one end of the junction; a read error may be the cause. V is TRBV5-6 and J is TRBJ2-1, with D perhaps being TRBD1 or TRBD2 (5 bases each). Per germline, CDR1 SGHDT and CDR2 YYEEEE. The CDR3 contains 16 residues. The CDR3 sequence: CASSLGRDPSYNEQFF. CDR3 DNA sequence: TGTGCCAGCAGTTTGGGACGCGACCCCTCCTACAATGAGCAGTTCTTC.

This clonotype turned up a few times. The chain is built from TRBV11-2 and TRBJ1-2; unclear D gene. Germline V gene data show CDR1 as SGHAT and CDR2 as FQNNGV. There are 14 residues in the CDR3. The ends were cut back, 2 bases at V and 2 bases at J, with 9 bases in the middle. CDR3 sequence reads: CASSLSPFNYGYTF. CDR3 nucleotides: TGTGCCAGCAGCTTAAGCCCTTTCAACTATGGCTACACCTTC.

This clonotype was seen only a few times. This chain links TRBV7-6 with TRBJ2-5; unclear D gene. V was shortened by 1 base and J by 5 bases, with 11 bases between the two germline ends. Germline V gene lookup returns CDR1 SGHVS and CDR2 FNYEAQ. The length of the CDR3 is 14 residues. Written as DNA, the CDR3 is TGTGCCAGCAGCTTAGGGGCTCAGCCGGAGACCCAGTACTTC. Amino acid sequence: CASSLGAQPETQYF.

This clonotype has only a few counts. The J gene is TRBJ2-2, the V gene TRBV19, with D tentatively TRBD1 (5 bases). With 4 bases removed from V and 6 bases from J, the gap between germline ends came to 18 bases. Germline CDR1 is LNHDA and CDR2 is SQIVND (reference sequence). CDR3 length: 16 amino acids. CDR3 sequence: CASSTQGGRMAGELFF. The CDR3 nucleotides read TGTGCCAGTAGTACCCAGGGTGGTCGAATGGCCGGGGAGCTGTTTTTT.

By frequency in the sample, this clonotype is medium-sized. V usage is TRBV20-1 and J usage is TRBJ2-7, with D uncertain. The CDR3 consists of 11 residues. Trimming pared 0 bases from V and 3 bases from J, leaving 3 bases between. Germline assignment: CDR1 DFQATT and CDR2 SNEGSKA (reference sequence). The CDR3 loop is CSAREDYEQYF. CDR3 sequence (DNA): TGCAGTGCTAGAGAGGACTACGAGCAGTACTTC.

By proportion, this clonotype is medium-sized. The rearrangement joins TRBV3-1 to TRBJ2-1; D is tentatively TRBD1 or TRBD2 (6 bases each). V gave up 6 bases and J gave up 13 bases, with 16 bases separating them. The V gene's germline CDR1 is LGHDT and CDR2 YNNKEL (reference sequence). The CDR3 contains 12 residues. The DNA for the CDR3 is TGTGCCAGCAGTTATGGGGGGCAGGGCCAGTTCTTC. Translating it yields CASSYGGQGQFF.

This clonotype has a count of ten or more. CDR3 residues: CASSLGMGATNEKLFF. CDR3 nucleotides: TGTGCCAGCAGCTTAGGGATGGGGGCAACTAATGAAAAACTGTTTTTT. V gene TRBV7-2 combines with J gene TRBJ1-4; D is possibly TRBD1 (5 bases). With 1 base removed from V and 0 bases from J, the gap between germline ends came to 9 bases. The CDR3 runs 16 residues. The germline V gene has CDR1 SGHTA and CDR2 FQGNSA.

This clonotype was counted at least ten times. V usage is TRBV6-2 or TRBV6-3 and J usage is TRBJ2-7; D is possibly TRBD1 (5 bases). Germline V gene lookup returns CDR1 MNHEY and CDR2 SVGEGT. Trimming shortened V by 0 bases and J by 3 bases, and 12 bases separated the two germline ends. There are 15 residues in the CDR3. CDR3 sequence reads: CASSYSIDSSYEQYF. Written as DNA, the CDR3 is TGTGCCAGCAGTTACTCGATTGACAGTAGCTACGAGCAGTACTTC.

This clonotype has ten or more counts. This chain connects TRBV7-9 to TRBJ2-7, with 9 bases fitting TRBD1. The germline CDR1 and CDR2 sequences are SEHNR and FQNEAQ (reference sequence). The CDR3 has 16 residues. With 5 bases clipped from V and 3 bases from J, the junction kept 11 bases outside the gene matches. CDR3 nucleotides: TGTGCCAGCAGCCTTTCGGGACAGGGTACCATCTACGAGCAGTACTTC. Translated, it gives CASSLSGQGTIYEQYF.

This clonotype was found many times. This chain uses TRBV4-3 with TRBJ2-2; weak D call: TRBD2 (6 bases). Trimming stripped 0 bases from V and 1 base from J, with 15 bases between. The CDR3 covers 18 residues. Per germline, CDR1 LGHNA and CDR2 YSLEER. Written as DNA, the CDR3 is TGCGCCAGCAGCCAAGATCCCCCCGGAGGGGAGAACACCGGGGAGCTGTTTTTT. Its protein is CASSQDPPGGENTGELFF.

In its sample, this clonotype was seen many times. J is TRBJ1-6 and V is TRBV15; 7 nucleotides agree with TRBD1. From germline, CDR1 is LNHNV and CDR2 YYDKDF (reference sequence). The CDR3 is made up of 14 amino acids. V lost 2 bases, J lost 7 bases, and 2 bases stayed unmatched. CDR3 DNA: TGTGCCACCAGCAGATCAGGGGGGAATTCACCCCTCCACTTT. Amino acids: CATSRSGGNSPLHF.

This clonotype appeared many times. This chain links TRBV4-1 with TRBJ1-5; tentatively, D is TRBD1 (5 bases). The CDR3 consists of 15 residues. The germline gives CDR1 MGHRA, CDR2 YSYEKL. Trimming pared 0 bases from V and 7 bases from J, leaving 13 bases between. CDR3 nucleotides: TGCGCCAGCAGCCAAGATGCGCAGGGCCGGCAGCCCCAGCATTTT. Encoded protein: CASSQDAQGRQPQHF.

This clonotype has at least ten counts. The V call is TRBV10-3, the J call TRBJ2-3; the D gene could be TRBD1 or TRBD2 (6 bases each). V lost 9 bases to trimming and J lost 0 bases, with 10 bases between them. The V gene's germline CDR1 is ENHRY and CDR2 SYGVKD. The CDR3 length is 13 residues. The CDR3 nucleotides read TGTGCCATGGGGGGCGAGAGCACAGATACGCAGTATTTT. Protein product: CAMGGESTDTQYF.

This clonotype was counted many times. The CDR3, as DNA: TGTGCCAGCAGCCAAGATTTATCCTATGGCTACACCTTC. Residues: CASSQDLSYGYTF. The chain joins TRBV14 to TRBJ1-2; D is uncertain. This CDR3 has 13 residues. The ends were cut back, 0 bases at V and 4 bases at J, with 6 bases in the middle. The germline gives CDR1 SGHDN, CDR2 FVKESK.